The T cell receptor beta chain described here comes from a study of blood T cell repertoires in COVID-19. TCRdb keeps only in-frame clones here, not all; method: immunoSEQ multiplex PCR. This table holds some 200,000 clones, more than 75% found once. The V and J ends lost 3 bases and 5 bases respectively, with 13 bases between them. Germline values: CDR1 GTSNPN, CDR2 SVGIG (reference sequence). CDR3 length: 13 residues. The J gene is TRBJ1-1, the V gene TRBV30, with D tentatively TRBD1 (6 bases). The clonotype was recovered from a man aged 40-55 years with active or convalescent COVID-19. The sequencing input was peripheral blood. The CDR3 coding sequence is TGTGCCTGGAGGGGGGCGGGTTTGACTGAAGCTTTCTTT. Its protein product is CAWRGAGLTEAFF.